The rows below give T cell receptor beta chains drawn from one sample of a study of control samples from healthy donors and cancer patients. Repertoires were generated with immunoSEQ multiplex PCR, while TCRdb's copy carries only in-frame clones and drops some. The sample carries 150,000 to 200,000 clones, roughly 94% recorded once. Sequences were obtained from blood. These receptors were collected from a woman in her thirties or forties in good health. Both conserved end residues are part of each CDR3. The D gene is left open where the match is weak. Clone size is not always given. Where it is, it says once, few, many or a class for expanded clones.

v_gene: TRBV27
abundance: -
d_gene: TRBD1
j_gene: TRBJ1-2
CDR3nt: TGTGCCAGCAGTTTATCACCACCGGACAGGGTTAAGGGCTACACCTTC
CDR3aa: CASSLSPPDRVKGYTF

v_gene: TRBV1
abundance: -
d_gene: -
j_gene: TRBJ1-5
CDR3nt: TGCACCAGCAGTCGAGAACACTGGGGTCAGCCCCAGCATTTT
CDR3aa: CTSSREHWGQPQHF

v_gene: TRBV18
abundance: -
d_gene: -
j_gene: TRBJ1-5
CDR3nt: TGTGCCAGCTCACGTAACAGGGACAATCAGCCCCAGCATTTT
CDR3aa: CASSRNRDNQPQHF

v_gene: TRBV6-5
abundance: -
d_gene: -
j_gene: TRBJ1-2
CDR3nt: TGTGCCAGCAGATATTTCTCCCGGGGTAGAGGCTACACCTTC
CDR3aa: CASRYFSRGRGYTF

v_gene: TRBV4-1
abundance: -
d_gene: -
j_gene: TRBJ1-6
CDR3nt: TGCGCCAGCAGCCAAGCCACAGGGATCAATTCACCCCTCCACTTT
CDR3aa: CASSQATGINSPLHF

v_gene: TRBV4-2
abundance: few
d_gene: TRBD1
j_gene: TRBJ2-7
CDR3nt: TGTGCCAGCAGCCAAGCGGGACAGGGGTCATACGAGCAGTACTTC
CDR3aa: CASSQAGQGSYEQYF

v_gene: TRBV5-1
abundance: -
d_gene: TRBD1
j_gene: TRBJ2-3
CDR3nt: TGCGCCAGCAGCCCGACAGGGTCTATGGCCGGCACAGATACGCAGTATTTT
CDR3aa: CASSPTGSMAGTDTQYF

v_gene: TRBV7-9
abundance: -
d_gene: TRBD2
j_gene: TRBJ2-7
CDR3nt: TGTGCCAGCAGCTCGGGACTAGCGGAGGCCTACGAGCAGTACTTC
CDR3aa: CASSSGLAEAYEQYF

v_gene: TRBV7-2
abundance: -
d_gene: TRBD1
j_gene: TRBJ2-6
CDR3nt: TGTGCCAGCCGGAGACAGGGAATAGGAGGGGCCAACGTCCTGACTTTC
CDR3aa: CASRRQGIGGANVLTF

v_gene: TRBV4-3
abundance: -
d_gene: -
j_gene: TRBJ1-1
CDR3nt: TGCGCCAGCAGCCGGGACCTCTTGAACACTGAAGCTTTCTTT
CDR3aa: CASSRDLLNTEAFF

v_gene: TRBV18
abundance: -
d_gene: -
j_gene: TRBJ1-6
CDR3nt: TGTGCCAGCTCAACCGGGCAGGAAAATTCACCCCTCCACTTT
CDR3aa: CASSTGQENSPLHF

v_gene: TRBV5-4
abundance: once
d_gene: -
j_gene: TRBJ2-3
CDR3nt: TGTGCCAGCAGCTTGGAACCTGGCCCAGATACGCAGTATTTT
CDR3aa: CASSLEPGPDTQYF

v_gene: TRBV7-2
abundance: -
d_gene: TRBD2
j_gene: TRBJ2-6
CDR3nt: TGTGCCAGCAGCTTGCGGGGGGCCCCTTTATCTGGGGCCAACGTCCTGACTTTC
CDR3aa: CASSLRGAPLSGANVLTF

v_gene: TRBV19
abundance: -
d_gene: -
j_gene: TRBJ1-5
CDR3nt: TGTGCCAGTACCTCCCTGGGTCAGCCCCAGCATTTT
CDR3aa: CASTSLGQPQHF

v_gene: TRBV9
abundance: -
d_gene: -
j_gene: TRBJ2-3
CDR3nt: TGTGCCAGCAGCGTAACAGGGTCGAGCACAGATACGCAGTATTTT
CDR3aa: CASSVTGSSTDTQYF